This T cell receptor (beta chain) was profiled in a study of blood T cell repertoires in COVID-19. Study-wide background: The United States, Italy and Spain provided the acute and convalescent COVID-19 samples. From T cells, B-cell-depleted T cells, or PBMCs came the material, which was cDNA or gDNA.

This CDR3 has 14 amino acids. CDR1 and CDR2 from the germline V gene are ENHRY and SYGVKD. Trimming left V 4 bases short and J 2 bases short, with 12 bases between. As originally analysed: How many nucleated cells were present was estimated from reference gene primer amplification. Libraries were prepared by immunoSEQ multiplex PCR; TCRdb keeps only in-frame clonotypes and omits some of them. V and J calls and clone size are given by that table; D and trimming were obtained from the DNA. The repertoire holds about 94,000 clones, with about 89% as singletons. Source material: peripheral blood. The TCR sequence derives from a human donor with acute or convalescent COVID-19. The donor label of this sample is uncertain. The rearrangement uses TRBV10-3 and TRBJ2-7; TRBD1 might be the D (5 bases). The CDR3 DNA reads TGTGCCATCAGTGTCGCACAGGATACCTACGAGCAGTACTTC. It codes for CAISVAQDTYEQYF.